The 10 T cell receptor beta chains presented below share a single source sample, sequenced in a study of cytomegalovirus exposure and HLA in healthy donors. The table came from immunoSEQ multiplex PCR; TCRdb's copy has only in-frame clones and leaves some out. The sample contains roughly 75,000 clones, 94% of which appear only once. Sample: PBMCs. The receptors stem from a woman under 30 in good health and CMV-seronegative.

The gene calls are TRBV19 and TRBJ2-5, with D possibly matching TRBD1 (5 bases). The CDR3 loop spans 12 amino acids. CDR1 LNHDA and CDR2 SQIVND come from the germline V gene (reference sequence). The V end was cut by 7 bases, the J end by 3 bases, with 9 bases between. The CDR3 region has the DNA TGTGCCAGTACTCAAGGGGAAGAGACCCAGTACTTC. As protein: CASTQGEETQYF.

The table lists this clone with a few counts. The chain employs TRBV7-9 and TRBJ1-5; the D gene is possibly TRBD1 (5 bases). Germline CDR1 reads SEHNR; CDR2 reads FQNEAQ (reference sequence). The CDR3 extends over 14 amino acids. V lost 2 bases and J lost 8, with 13 bases in between. Written as DNA, the CDR3 is TGTGCCAGCAGCTTATCGGGGGAATTGGAGCCCCAGCATTTT. Its protein is CASSLSGELEPQHF.

The chain is built from TRBV6-4 and TRBJ2-3; 8 bases are a match to TRBD2. J gave up 5 bases and V 3 bases, and 4 bases lay outside the gene matches. The CDR3 extends over 14 amino acids. CDR1 and CDR2 (germline): MRHNA, SNTAGT. CDR3: CASSEAGELDTQYF. CDR3 sequence (DNA): TGTGCCAGCAGTGAAGCGGGGGAGCTAGATACGCAGTATTTT.

This clone was seen only once. The gene calls are TRBV7-2 and TRBJ2-1; 12 bases are shared with TRBD2. The CDR3 loop spans 16 amino acids. J was trimmed by 10 bases and V by 0 bases; bases with no gene match: 7. CDR1 is SGHTA, CDR2 FQGNSA, per germline. DNA of the CDR3: TGTGCCAGCAGCTTAGCTCTAGCGGGGGGGCTAGAGGAGCAGTTCTTC. It translates to CASSLALAGGLEEQFF.

V and J are TRBV5-1 and TRBJ1-1; the D is unclear. With 6 bases removed from V and 1 base from J, the gap between germline ends came to 13 bases. Germline V gene lookup returns CDR1 SGHRS and CDR2 YFSETQ. The CDR3 contains 14 residues. CDR3 sequence reads: CASTPSAANTEAFF. The CDR3 DNA sequence: TGCGCCAGCACCCCGTCGGCGGCGAACACTGAAGCTTTCTTT. Based on the CDR3 plus reference TRBV5-1 and TRBJ1-1, the full variable domain is KAGVTQTPRYLIKTRGQQVTLSCSPISGHRSVSWYQQTPGQGLQFLFEYFSETQRNKGNFPGRFSGRQFSNSRSEMNVSTLELGDSALYLCASTPSAANTEAFFGQGTRLTVV.

The V and J genes are TRBV5-6 and TRBJ1-1; D possibly corresponds to TRBD1 (5 bases). V was trimmed by 1 base and J by 2 bases, leaving 12 bases between them. The CDR3 covers 15 residues. In germline, CDR1 is SGHDT, CDR2 YYEEEE. CDR3 loop: CASSLSGGKNTEAFF. In nucleotides, the CDR3 is TGTGCCAGCAGCTTGAGTGGGGGGAAAAACACTGAAGCTTTCTTT.

The chain uses TRBV29-1 and TRBJ2-7; tentative D call: TRBD1 (5 bases). V was clipped by 5 bases and J by 4 bases, with 15 bases between them. The CDR3 extends over 13 amino acids. Germline V gene sequence: CDR1 SQVTM, CDR2 ANQGSEA. As DNA, the CDR3 is TGCAGCGTTAGGGGTAGGGGCTCGTACGAGCAGTACTTC. It yields the protein CSVRGRGSYEQYF.

J is TRBJ2-7 and V is TRBV27, with 9 bases matching TRBD1. Germline CDR1 MNHEY, CDR2 SMNVEV (reference sequence). There are 14 residues in the CDR3. Losses at the gene ends were 6 bases for V and 3 bases for J; bases not matched to a gene: 6. This CDR3 is CASSLTGGFYEQYF. In nucleotides, the CDR3 is TGTGCCAGCAGCTTGACAGGGGGGTTCTACGAGCAGTACTTC.

V gene TRBV9 combines with J gene TRBJ2-7; 7 positions agree with TRBD2. From germline, CDR1 is SGDLS and CDR2 YYNGEE. After removal of 2 bases from V and 0 bases from J, the junction contained 5 bases not matched to a gene. The CDR3 has 15 amino acids. CDR3 sequence: CASSVGPGGSYEQYF. DNA of the CDR3: TGTGCCAGCAGCGTTGGTCCGGGGGGCTCCTACGAGCAGTACTTC. The variable domain in full, completed from reference TRBV9 and TRBJ2-7, reads DSGVTQTPKHLITATGQRVTLRCSPRSGDLSVYWYQQSLDQGLQFLIQYYNGEERAKGNILERFSAQQFPDLHSELNLSSLELGDSALYFCASSVGPGGSYEQYFGPGTRLTVT.

This chain joins TRBV2 and TRBJ1-1; weak D call: TRBD1 (6 bases). Germline assignment: CDR1 SNHLY and CDR2 FYNNEI. V shed 7 bases and J shed 1 base, with 7 bases lying between them. This CDR3 region has 12 residues. The DNA of the CDR3 is TGTGCCAGCACAGGGGAGAACACTGAAGCTTTCTTT. It encodes CASTGENTEAFF. Supplemented by reference TRBV2 and TRBJ1-1, the full variable domain reads EPEVTQTPSHQVTQMGQEVILRCVPISNHLYFYWYRQILGQKVEFLVSFYNNEISEKSEIFDDQFSVERPDGSNFTLKIRSTKLEDSAMYFCASTGENTEAFFGQGTRLTVV.